These T cell receptor beta chains were read from a single sample in a study of T cell responses to AZD1222 COVID-19 vaccine. Using immunoSEQ multiplex PCR, the repertoire was profiled, and TCRdb retains in-frame clones only, with some absent. Here the sample spans some 150,000 clones, about 93% being singletons. The sequenced sample was peripheral blood, obtained on day 0 of AZD1222 vaccination. The origin of the receptors is an adult in good health. Each CDR3 is given with its conserved first and last residue. A D gene is named only where the DNA matches it firmly. Clone size is stated in some rows and not others, as once, few, many or a class when expanded.

CDR3 protein,CDR3 DNA,V gene,clone size,D gene,J gene
CASSRQGDGYTF,TGTGCCAGCAGCCGACAGGGCGACGGCTACACCTTC,TRBV6-6,-,TRBD1,TRBJ1-2
CASSIAGADTEAFF,TGTGCCAGTAGTATCGCAGGGGCCGACACTGAAGCTTTCTTT,TRBV19,few,-,TRBJ1-1
CASSVSGGSYNEQFF,TGTGCCAGCAGCGTTTCAGGGGGCTCCTACAATGAGCAGTTCTTC,TRBV9,-,TRBD1,TRBJ2-1
CASSESFYEQYF,TGTGCCAGCAGTGAAAGTTTCTACGAGCAGTACTTC,TRBV6-1,-,-,TRBJ2-7
CASSPQLAGATNTQYF,TGTGCCAGCAGCCCCCAACTAGCGGGGGCAACGAATACGCAGTATTTT,TRBV9,-,TRBD2,TRBJ2-3
CATSGPRMVLGSPLHF,TGTGCCACCAGCGGTCCCAGGATGGTGTTAGGATCACCCCTCCACTTT,TRBV15,-,-,TRBJ1-6
CASSDLGGSYEQYF,TGTGCCAGTAGTGACCTGGGCGGCTCCTACGAGCAGTACTTC,TRBV19,-,-,TRBJ2-7
CASLSGASSTDTQYF,TGCGCCAGCTTATCGGGGGCGTCTAGCACAGATACGCAGTATTTT,TRBV5-1,-,-,TRBJ2-3
CASRSNPGNTIYF,TGTGCCAGCCGGAGTAACCCTGGAAACACCATATATTTT,TRBV19,-,-,TRBJ1-3
CASSYGGGAGGYTF,TGTGCCAGCAGTTACGGAGGGGGCGCCGGTGGCTACACCTTC,TRBV6-5,-,TRBD1,TRBJ1-2
CASSYSGEGFRPQYF,TGTGCCAGCAGTTACTCAGGGGAGGGTTTTAGGCCCCAGTACTTC,TRBV6-5,-,TRBD2,TRBJ2-5
CASSRSTAGQGYYEQYF,TGTGCCAGCAGCCGTTCGACTGCGGGACAGGGTTACTACGAGCAGTACTTC,TRBV7-2,once,TRBD1,TRBJ2-7
CASSPTDMVEAFF,TGTGCCAGCAGCCCCACGGACATGGTCGAAGCTTTCTTT,TRBV7-9,-,-,TRBJ1-1
CASSVGGGSQPQHF,TGTGCCAGCAGCGTAGGAGGAGGGAGTCAGCCCCAGCATTTT,TRBV9,-,-,TRBJ1-5
CASSQEGTGINQPQHF,TGTGCCAGCAGCCAAGAAGGGACAGGGATCAATCAGCCCCAGCATTTT,TRBV4-2,-,TRBD1,TRBJ1-5
CASSLAGSDTEAFF,TGTGCCAGCAGCTTAGCAGGGTCGGACACTGAAGCTTTCTTT,TRBV7-9,-,-,TRBJ1-1
CASSLGRAETQYF,TGTGCCAGCAGCTTAGGGAGGGCGGAGACCCAGTACTTC,TRBV11-2,few,-,TRBJ2-5
CASRPSARQNTEAFF,TGTGCCAGCAGGCCTTCGGCCAGGCAGAACACTGAAGCTTTCTTT,TRBV6-2/TRBV6-3,-,-,TRBJ1-1
CASSEGYTEAFF,TGTGCCAGCAGTGAAGGGTACACTGAAGCTTTCTTT,TRBV6-1,-,-,TRBJ1-1
CASSPRTGAMYLTDTQYF,TGTGCCAGCAGCCCACGGACAGGCGCCATGTACCTCACAGATACGCAGTATTTT,TRBV11-2,-,TRBD1,TRBJ2-3
CASSIQGLSYEQYF,TGTGCCAGCAGCATACAGGGGTTGTCCTACGAGCAGTACTTC,TRBV5-5,-,TRBD1,TRBJ2-7
CASSPQGGGTEAFF,TGCGCCAGCAGCCCACAGGGAGGGGGCACTGAAGCTTTCTTT,TRBV5-1,-,-,TRBJ1-1
CASSRVQETQYF,TGTGCCAGCTCACGGGTCCAAGAGACCCAGTACTTC,TRBV18,-,-,TRBJ2-5
CATSRRRDTTTEAFF,TGTGCCACCAGCAGGCGTCGGGACACAACGACTGAAGCTTTCTTT,TRBV15,-,-,TRBJ1-1